Listed below are T cell receptor beta chains from one sample, sequenced in a study of blood T cell repertoires in COVID-19. The assay was immunoSEQ multiplex PCR, and TCRdb's table has in-frame clones only and misses some. The top ten hold around 6.4% of the sample, which has roughly 250,000 clones, around 85% seen once. Sequencing used peripheral blood. These receptors all come from a woman aged 55-70 years with active or convalescent COVID-19. The CDR3 runs from the conserved cysteine through the conserved F or W. D genes are given only for firm matches. Clone size is given for some rows only: seen once, a few or many times, or a class if the clone is expanded.

clone_size	d_call	v_call	j_call	cdr3_length	cdr3_aa
.	.	TRBV29-1	TRBJ2-1	10	CSVELEGQFF
.	TRBD1	TRBV30	TRBJ1-5	19	CAWSVPGDRGVWFNQPQHF
.	TRBD2	TRBV4-1	TRBJ2-7	18	CASSQWGLAGGQRYEQYF
.	TRBD2	TRBV4-1	TRBJ2-1	16	CASSHSGLAGSNEQFF
.	TRBD2	TRBV19	TRBJ2-7	14	CASRLAGGLGEQYF
.	.	TRBV19	TRBJ2-1	14	CASSTPGSNNEQFF
few	TRBD1	TRBV6-1	TRBJ1-2	15	CASSPLRTGLYGYTF
.	.	TRBV5-3	TRBJ1-5	13	CARSRHANQPQHF
.	TRBD2	TRBV27	TRBJ2-7	13	CASSRGLAYEQYF
.	.	TRBV21-1	TRBJ1-3	15	CASGSGWIAGNTIYF
once	.	TRBV3-1/TRBV3-2	TRBJ1-6	13	CASSQTGGSPLHF
.	.	TRBV6-1	TRBJ2-5	13	CASSDSGVETQYF
.	TRBD2	TRBV10-3	TRBJ2-1	16	CAISESNGRAYNEQFF
once	TRBD1	TRBV29-1	TRBJ2-7	12	CSHTGTAYEQYF
few	.	TRBV7-8	TRBJ1-5	15	CASSAGRVNNQPQHF
.	TRBD2	TRBV30	TRBJ2-1	15	CAWSGSSGRRNEQFF
.	TRBD2	TRBV3-1/TRBV3-2	TRBJ2-5	17	CASSPRTSGGMTETQYF
.	TRBD1	TRBV5-1	TRBJ1-2	16	CASSRSGTGTNYGYTF
.	.	TRBV6-5	TRBJ2-5	13	CASSPGSQETQYF
.	TRBD1	TRBV2	TRBJ2-5	14	CASSDPTGEETQYF
.	TRBD1	TRBV4-1	TRBJ1-5	15	CASSQEGQGYQPQHF
.	.	TRBV5-1	TRBJ2-1	15	CASSLQMGGYNEQFF
few	.	TRBV27	TRBJ2-1	15	CASSLTLGGYNEQFF
.	TRBD2	TRBV5-5	TRBJ2-7	13	CASSRGLANEQYF
.	TRBD2	TRBV7-8	TRBJ2-3	15	CASSLAGGPSDTQYF
few	.	TRBV7-7	TRBJ2-2	15	CASSKDPGVAGELFF
.	TRBD2	TRBV9	TRBJ2-7	15	CASSVGAGSMYEQYF
once	TRBD1	TRBV7-8	TRBJ2-2	16	CASSNSGQGNTGELFF
.	.	TRBV5-1	TRBJ2-3	15	CASSLESTGTDTQYF
.	.	TRBV5-8	TRBJ1-1	12	CASSPTGLAAFF
.	TRBD1	TRBV2	TRBJ2-5	14	CASRPGRGLVTQYF
.	.	TRBV19	TRBJ1-2	13	CASSIGTDYGYTF
.	.	TRBV3-1/TRBV3-2	TRBJ1-4	16	CASSPKSGHGMEKLFF
once	TRBD1	TRBV24-1	TRBJ1-2	16	CATSENGQASAYGYTF
.	.	TRBV6-4	TRBJ2-1	15	CARSFPTEWMNEQFF
.	TRBD1	TRBV27	TRBJ1-6	16	CASSFSGQGAISPLHF
.	.	TRBV28	TRBJ1-1	14	CASSPSGGRGEAFF
.	.	TRBV5-1	TRBJ2-5	15	CASSHTSHGAETQYF
.	.	TRBV5-6	TRBJ2-7	14	CASSLGGQYHEQYF
.	TRBD1	TRBV6-5	TRBJ1-2	13	CASSRQAGGGYTF
.	.	TRBV5-1	TRBJ1-2	12	CASSLGGYGYTF
.	.	TRBV6-6	TRBJ1-5	17	CASSLGVGGLSNQPQHF